This T cell receptor (beta chain) is from a study of blood T cell repertoires in COVID-19. The overall study: T cells, B-cell-depleted T cells, or PBMCs supplied cDNA or gDNA.

Per the original methods: Amplified reference gene primers provided the basis for estimating nucleated cell counts. Assay used: immunoSEQ multiplex PCR; TCRdb lists only in-frame clones, some missing. Clonal size and the V and J genes are those of that table, whereas D and trimming came from the DNA. The repertoire holds around 480,000 clones, roughly nine tenths seen once, with about 0.7% in the top ten. The cohort comprised adults aged 18 to 89 years residing in under 30 US areas. In assigning cohorts, the study relied on participant-reported clinical history. CDR1 and CDR2 (germline): GTSNPN, SVGIG (reference sequence). The CDR3 contains 14 residues. Deletions cut 1 base from V and 7 bases from J, with 11 bases between.

The chain has TRBV30 and TRBJ1-6; D unresolved. Sequencing input: PBMCs or T cells enriched from blood (not recorded which). The sequence derives from a woman aged 18-29 years who had recovered from COVID-19. CDR3 sequence: CAWSGSILNSPLHF. CDR3 bases: TGTGCCTGGAGTGGGAGCATCCTAAATTCACCCCTCCACTTT.